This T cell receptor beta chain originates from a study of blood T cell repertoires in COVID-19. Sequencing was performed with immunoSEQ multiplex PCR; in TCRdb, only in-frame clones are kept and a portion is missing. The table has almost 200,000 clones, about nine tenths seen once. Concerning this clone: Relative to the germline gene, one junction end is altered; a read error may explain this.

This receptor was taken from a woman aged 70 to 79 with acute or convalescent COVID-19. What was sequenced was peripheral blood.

The chain's CDR3 is CSSSPSAPGQGAVMNTEAFF. The CDR3 bases are TGTTCCAGCAGTCCAAGTGCGCCCGGACAGGGGGCAGTTATGAACACTGAAGCTTTCTTT. The J gene is TRBJ1-1, the V gene TRBV6-6, with 11 bases that match TRBD1. CDR1 and CDR2 (germline): MNHNY, SVGAGI (reference sequence). The CDR3 has 20 residues.